This entry describes one TCR beta chain. The target antigen is unknown. Germline V lookup: CDR1 MDHEN, CDR2 SYDVKM. The CDR3 is 13 amino acids. The V end lost 1 base, the J end lost 11 bases, and 14 bases lay between the germline ends. The data were produced by immunoSEQ multiplex PCR, yet TCRdb's version contains in-frame clones alone and is incomplete. The sample lists nearly 400,000 clones; approximately 89% were seen once. The sample belongs to a study of Ad26.COV2.S vaccination and SARS-CoV-2 variants. Findings and limits, study-wide: The authors reported substantial breadth in spike-specific CD8+ and CD4+ T cell responses after vaccination. Individuals receiving vaccine had higher spike-specific TCR breadth than placebo recipients did.

Described treatment: some 20 received Ad26.COV2.S at low or high dose, single or two shots; roughly 5 received placebo; per-sample allocation not given. Sampling happened 63 days after the first vaccine or placebo injection. Participants' vaccine, an Ad26 vector, delivered Wuhan-strain SARS-CoV-2 spike. The genes are TRBV28 and TRBJ1-1; the D gene is possibly TRBD1 (6 bases). This specimen consisted of peripheral blood, obtained in a trial of Ad26.COV2.S vaccine versus placebo. The receptor comes from a person between 18 and 59 years old who received the Ad26.COV2.S COVID-19 vaccine or a placebo. The CDR3 is CASSLSPAGAAFF. CDR3 coding DNA: TGTGCCAGCAGTTTATCCCCCGCGGGGGCGGCTTTCTTT.